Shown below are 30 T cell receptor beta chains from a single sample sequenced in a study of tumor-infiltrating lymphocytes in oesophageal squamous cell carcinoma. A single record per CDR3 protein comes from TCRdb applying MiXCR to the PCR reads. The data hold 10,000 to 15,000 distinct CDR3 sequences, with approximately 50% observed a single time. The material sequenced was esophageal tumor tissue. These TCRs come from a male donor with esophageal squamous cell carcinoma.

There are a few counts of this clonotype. This CDR3 is CASSSAYEQYF. As DNA, the CDR3 is TGTGCCAGCAGCTCTGCCTACGAGCAGTACTTC. The rearrangement joins TRBV7-8 to TRBJ2-1; D remains ambiguous. Near its end, the DNA agrees better with TRBJ2-7, so the J call may be wrong. This CDR3 is built from 11 residues. CDR1 and CDR2 from the germline V gene are SGHVS and FQNEAQ.

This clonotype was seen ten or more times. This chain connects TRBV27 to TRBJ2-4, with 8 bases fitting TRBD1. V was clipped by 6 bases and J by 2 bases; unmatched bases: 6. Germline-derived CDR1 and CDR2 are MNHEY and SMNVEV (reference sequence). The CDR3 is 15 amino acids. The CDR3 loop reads CASRDRVWPKNIQYF. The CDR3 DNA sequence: TGTGCCAGCAGGGACAGGGTTTGGCCCAAAAACATTCAGTACTTC.

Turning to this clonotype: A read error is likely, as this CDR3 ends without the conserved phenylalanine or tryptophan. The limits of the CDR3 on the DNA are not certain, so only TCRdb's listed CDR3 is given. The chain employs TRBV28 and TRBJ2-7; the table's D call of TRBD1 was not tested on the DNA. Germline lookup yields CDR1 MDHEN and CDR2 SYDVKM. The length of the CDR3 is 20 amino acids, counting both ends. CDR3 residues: CASSGDRGVLIQNYGYTFGS.

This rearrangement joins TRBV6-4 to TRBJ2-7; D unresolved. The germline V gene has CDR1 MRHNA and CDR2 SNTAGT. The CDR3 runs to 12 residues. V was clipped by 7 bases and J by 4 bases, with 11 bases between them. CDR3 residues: CASTPRSYEQYF. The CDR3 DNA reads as TGTGCCAGCACCCCCAGGTCTTACGAGCAGTACTTC.

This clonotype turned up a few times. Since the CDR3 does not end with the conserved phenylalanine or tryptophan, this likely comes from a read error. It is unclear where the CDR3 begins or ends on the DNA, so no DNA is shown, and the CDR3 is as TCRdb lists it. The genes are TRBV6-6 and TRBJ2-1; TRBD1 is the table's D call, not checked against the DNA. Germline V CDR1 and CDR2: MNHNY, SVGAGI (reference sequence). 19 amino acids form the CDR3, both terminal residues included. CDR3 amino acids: CASSYSMVLDPGDGYTFGS.

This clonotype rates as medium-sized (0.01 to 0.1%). CDR3 sequence reads: CASSSEWGELFF. CDR3 DNA: TGTGCCAGCAGCTCCGAGTGGGGGGAGCTGTTTTTT. The rearrangement joins TRBV7-2 to TRBJ2-2; D unclear. V was clipped by 4 bases and J by 8 bases, with 8 bases between them. CDR1 SGHTA and CDR2 FQGNSA come from the germline V gene. The length of the CDR3 is 12 residues.

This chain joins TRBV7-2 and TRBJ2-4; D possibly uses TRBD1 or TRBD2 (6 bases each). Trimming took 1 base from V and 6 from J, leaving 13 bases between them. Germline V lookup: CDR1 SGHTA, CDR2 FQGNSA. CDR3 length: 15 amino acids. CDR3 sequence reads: CASSLVQGGLNIQYF. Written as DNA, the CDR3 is TGTGCCAGCAGCTTAGTACAGGGAGGTTTAAACATTCAGTACTTC.

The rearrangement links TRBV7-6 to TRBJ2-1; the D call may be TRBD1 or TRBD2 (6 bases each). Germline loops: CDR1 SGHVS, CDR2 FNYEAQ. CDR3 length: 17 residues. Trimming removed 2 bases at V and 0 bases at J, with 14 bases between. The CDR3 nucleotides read TGTGCCAGCAGCTTACTAAGGGGGGCAGGCTCCTACAATGAGCAGTTCTTC. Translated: CASSLLRGAGSYNEQFF.

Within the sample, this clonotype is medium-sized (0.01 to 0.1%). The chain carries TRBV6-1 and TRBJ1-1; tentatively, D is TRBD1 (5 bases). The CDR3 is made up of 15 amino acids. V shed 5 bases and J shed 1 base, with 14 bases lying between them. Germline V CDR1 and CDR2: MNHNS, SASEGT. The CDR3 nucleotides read TGTGCCAGCAGTACCCGGGACGGCCCGAACACTGAAGCTTTCTTT. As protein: CASSTRDGPNTEAFF.

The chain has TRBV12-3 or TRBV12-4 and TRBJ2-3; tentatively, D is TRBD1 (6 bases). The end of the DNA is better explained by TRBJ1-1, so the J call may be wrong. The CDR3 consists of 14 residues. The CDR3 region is CASSFPGVKTEAFF. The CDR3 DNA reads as TGTGCCAGCAGTTTCCCAGGGGTTAAGACTGAAGCTTTCTTT.

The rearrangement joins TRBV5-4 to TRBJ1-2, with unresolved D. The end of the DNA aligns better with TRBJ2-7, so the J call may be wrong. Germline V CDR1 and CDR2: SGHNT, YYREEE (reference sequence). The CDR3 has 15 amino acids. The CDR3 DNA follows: TGTGCCAGCAGCTCGGGTCCATATAAACCCTACGAGCAGTACTTC. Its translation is CASSSGPYKPYEQYF.

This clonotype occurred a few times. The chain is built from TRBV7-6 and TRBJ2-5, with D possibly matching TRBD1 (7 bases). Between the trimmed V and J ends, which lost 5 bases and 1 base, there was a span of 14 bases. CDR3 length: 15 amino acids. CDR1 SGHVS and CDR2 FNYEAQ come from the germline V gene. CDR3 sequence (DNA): TGTGCCAGCAGCCCCCCAGGGGGGAGCCAAGAGACCCAGTACTTC. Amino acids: CASSPPGGSQETQYF.

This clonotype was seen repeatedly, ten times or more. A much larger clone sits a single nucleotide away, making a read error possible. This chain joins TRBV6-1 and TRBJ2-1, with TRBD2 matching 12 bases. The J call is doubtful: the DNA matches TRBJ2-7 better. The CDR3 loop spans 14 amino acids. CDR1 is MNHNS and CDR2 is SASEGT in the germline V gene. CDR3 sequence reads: CASTLAGGYNEQYF. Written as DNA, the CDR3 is TGTGCCAGCACACTAGCGGGGGGCTACAATGAGCAGTACTTC.

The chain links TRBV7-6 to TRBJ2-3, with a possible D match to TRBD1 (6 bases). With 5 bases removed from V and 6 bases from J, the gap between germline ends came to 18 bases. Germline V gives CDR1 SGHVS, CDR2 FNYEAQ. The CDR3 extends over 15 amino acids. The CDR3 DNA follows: TGTGCCAGCAGCCAGTGGCTAGGCCAGGGGGATACGCAGTATTTT. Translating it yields CASSQWLGQGDTQYF.

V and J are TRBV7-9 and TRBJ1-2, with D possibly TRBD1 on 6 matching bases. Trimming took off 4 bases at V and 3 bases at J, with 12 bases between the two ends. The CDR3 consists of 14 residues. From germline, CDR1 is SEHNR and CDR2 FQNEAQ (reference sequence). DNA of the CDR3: TGTGCCAGCAGCTCCCAGGGGAGCGACTATGGCTACACCTTC. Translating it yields CASSSQGSDYGYTF.

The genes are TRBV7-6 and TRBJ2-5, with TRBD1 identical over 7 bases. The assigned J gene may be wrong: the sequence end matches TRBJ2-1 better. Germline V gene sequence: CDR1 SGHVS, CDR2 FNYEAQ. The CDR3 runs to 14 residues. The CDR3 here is CASSETGPYNEQFF. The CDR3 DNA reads TGTGCCAGCAGCGAGACAGGGCCCTACAATGAGCAGTTCTTC.

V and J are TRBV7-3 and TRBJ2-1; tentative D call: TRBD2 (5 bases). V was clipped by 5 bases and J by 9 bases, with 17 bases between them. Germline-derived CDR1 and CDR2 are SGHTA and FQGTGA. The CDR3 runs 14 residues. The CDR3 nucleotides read TGTGCCAGCAGCCCACTTCTTTCTAGCTCTGAGCAGTTCTTC. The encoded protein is CASSPLLSSSEQFF.

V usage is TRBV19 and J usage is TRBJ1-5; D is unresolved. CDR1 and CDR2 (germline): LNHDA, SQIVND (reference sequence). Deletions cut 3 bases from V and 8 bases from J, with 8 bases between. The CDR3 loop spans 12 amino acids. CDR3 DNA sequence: TGTGCCAGTAGTATTCGATGGAAGCCCCAGCATTTT. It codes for CASSIRWKPQHF.

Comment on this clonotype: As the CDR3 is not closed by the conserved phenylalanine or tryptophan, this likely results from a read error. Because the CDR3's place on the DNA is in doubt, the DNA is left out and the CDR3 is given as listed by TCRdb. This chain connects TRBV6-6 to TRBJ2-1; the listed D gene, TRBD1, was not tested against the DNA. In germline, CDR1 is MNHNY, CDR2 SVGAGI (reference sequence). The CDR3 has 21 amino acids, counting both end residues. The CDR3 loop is CASSVRSRTGLSIINEQFFGS.

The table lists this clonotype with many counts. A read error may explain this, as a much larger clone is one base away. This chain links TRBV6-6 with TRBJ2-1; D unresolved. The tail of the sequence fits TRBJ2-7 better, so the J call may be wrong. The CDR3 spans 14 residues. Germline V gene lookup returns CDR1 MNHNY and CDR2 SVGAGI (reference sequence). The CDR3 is CASSYSGSHNEQYF. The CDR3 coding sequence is TGTGCCAGCAGTTACTCAGGTTCCCACAATGAGCAGTACTTC.

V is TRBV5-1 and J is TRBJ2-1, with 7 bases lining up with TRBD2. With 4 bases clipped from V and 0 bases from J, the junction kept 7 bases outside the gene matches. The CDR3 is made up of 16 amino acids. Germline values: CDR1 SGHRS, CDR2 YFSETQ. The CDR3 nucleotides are TGCGCCAGCAGCCAAACTAGCGACAGCTCCTACAATGAGCAGTTCTTC. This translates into CASSQTSDSSYNEQFF.

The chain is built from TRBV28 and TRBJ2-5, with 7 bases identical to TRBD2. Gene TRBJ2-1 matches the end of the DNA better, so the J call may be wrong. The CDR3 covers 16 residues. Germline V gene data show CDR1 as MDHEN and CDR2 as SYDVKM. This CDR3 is CASRPSSGLGYNEQFF. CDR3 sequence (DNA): TGTGCCAGCAGACCCTCTAGCGGTCTCGGTTACAATGAGCAGTTCTTC.

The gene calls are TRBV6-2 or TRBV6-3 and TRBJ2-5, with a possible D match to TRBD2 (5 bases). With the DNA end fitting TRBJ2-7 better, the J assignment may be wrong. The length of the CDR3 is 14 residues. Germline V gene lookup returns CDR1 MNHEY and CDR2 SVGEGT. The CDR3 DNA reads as TGTGCCAGCAGTTACTCTAGCGCTACCTACGAGCAGTACTTC. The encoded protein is CASSYSSATYEQYF.

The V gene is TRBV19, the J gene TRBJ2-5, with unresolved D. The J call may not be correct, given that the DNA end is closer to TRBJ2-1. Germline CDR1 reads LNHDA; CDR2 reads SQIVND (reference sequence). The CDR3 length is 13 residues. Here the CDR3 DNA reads TGTGCCAGTAGTATCCAGGTCTACAATGAGCAGTTCTTC. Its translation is CASSIQVYNEQFF.

CDR3 bases: TGTGCCAGCAGCTTAAAAGGGGGCGCTCAAAAGGACAAACTGTTTTTT. Protein product: CASSLKGGAQKDKLFF. This chain joins TRBV7-8 and TRBJ1-4; TRBD1 aligns across 7 bases. CDR3 size: 16 residues. The germline V gene has CDR1 SGHVS and CDR2 FQNEAQ. V lost 2 bases, J lost 11 bases, and 14 bases stayed unmatched.

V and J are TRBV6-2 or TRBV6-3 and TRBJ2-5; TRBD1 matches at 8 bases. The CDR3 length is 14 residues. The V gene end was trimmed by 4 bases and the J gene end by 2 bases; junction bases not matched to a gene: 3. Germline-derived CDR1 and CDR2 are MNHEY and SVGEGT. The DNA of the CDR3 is TGTGCCAGCAGTTCAAACAGGGGGCAAGAGACCCAGTACTTC. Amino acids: CASSSNRGQETQYF.

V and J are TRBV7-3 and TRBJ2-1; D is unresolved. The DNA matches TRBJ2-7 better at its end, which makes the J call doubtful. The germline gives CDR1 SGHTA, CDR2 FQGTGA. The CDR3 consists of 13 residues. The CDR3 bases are TGTGCCAGCAGCTTCCTTCCGCTCGGCGAGCAGTACTTC. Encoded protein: CASSFLPLGEQYF.

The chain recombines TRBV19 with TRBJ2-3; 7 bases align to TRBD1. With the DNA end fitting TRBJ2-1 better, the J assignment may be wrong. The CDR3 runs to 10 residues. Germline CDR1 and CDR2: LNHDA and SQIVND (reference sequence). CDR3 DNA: TGTGCCAGTCCAGGGGGTCTGCAGTTCTTC. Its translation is CASPGGLQFF.

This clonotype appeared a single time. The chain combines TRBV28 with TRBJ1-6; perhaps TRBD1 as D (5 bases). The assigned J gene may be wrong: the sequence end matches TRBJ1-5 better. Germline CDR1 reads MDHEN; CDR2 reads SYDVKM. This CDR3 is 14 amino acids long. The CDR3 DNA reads TGTGCCAGCAGTGGCCGGGACGGGGAGTTGCCCCAGCATTTT. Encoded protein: CASSGRDGELPQHF.

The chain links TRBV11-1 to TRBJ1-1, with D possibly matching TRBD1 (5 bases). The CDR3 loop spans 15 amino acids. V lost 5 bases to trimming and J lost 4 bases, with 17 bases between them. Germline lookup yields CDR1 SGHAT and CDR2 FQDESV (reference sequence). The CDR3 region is CASSPAGALGTEAFF. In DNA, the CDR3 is TGTGCCAGCAGCCCCGCCGGGGCCCTGGGCACTGAAGCTTTCTTT. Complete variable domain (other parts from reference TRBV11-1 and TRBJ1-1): EAEVAQSPRYKITEKSQAVAFWCDPISGHATLYWYRQILGQGPELLVQFQDESVVDDSQLPKDRFSAERLKGVDSTLKIQPAELGDSAMYLCASSPAGALGTEAFFGQGTRLTVV.